Described below is a single T cell receptor beta chain sequence and its context. Its target is unknown. Germline V gene lookup returns CDR1 SEHNR and CDR2 FQNEAQ (reference sequence). The CDR3 covers 13 residues. UMI-labeled TRB cDNA libraries were prepared by 5' RACE. TCRdb re-called the 5' RACE reads, yielding one record per CDR3 amino acid sequence without DNA. Its table records some 150,000 distinct CDR3 sequences. The sample is drawn from a study of CXCR3-negative and CXCR3-positive naive CD8 T cells. Whole-study findings and limits: Against CXCR3-negative naive cells, CXCR3-positive naive cells showed more hydrophobic TRB CDR3s.

This TCR derives from a human donor in good health. Some clones in this sample may be carry-over from other donors' samples. The chain employs TRBV7-9 and TRBJ2-7; the D gene TCRdb calls, TRBD1, cannot be checked with no DNA. The sample taken for sequencing was naive CXCR3+ CD8+ T cells from blood. This sample's subset: CD45RO-CCR7+CD27+CD95- naive CD8+ T cells expressing CXCR3 (TNR3+). This CDR3 reads CASSPAGVYEQYF.